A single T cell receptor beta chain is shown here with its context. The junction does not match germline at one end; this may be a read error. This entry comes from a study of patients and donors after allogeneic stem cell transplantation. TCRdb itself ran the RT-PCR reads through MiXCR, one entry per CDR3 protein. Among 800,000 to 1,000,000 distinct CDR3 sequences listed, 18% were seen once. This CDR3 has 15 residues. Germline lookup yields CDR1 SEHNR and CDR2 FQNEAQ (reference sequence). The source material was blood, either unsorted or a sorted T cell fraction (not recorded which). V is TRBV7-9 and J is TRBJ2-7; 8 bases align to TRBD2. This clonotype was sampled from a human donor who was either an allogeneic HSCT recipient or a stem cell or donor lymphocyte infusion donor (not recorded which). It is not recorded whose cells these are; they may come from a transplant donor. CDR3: CASTLGQREYYEQYF. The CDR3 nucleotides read TGTGCTAGCACCCTGGGCCAGCGGGAGTACTACGAGCAGTACTTC.